Listed below are T cell receptor beta chains from one sample, sequenced in a study of OX40 agonist ivuxolimab in advanced cancers. Data came from immunoSEQ multiplex PCR; TCRdb stores just in-frame clones and leaves some out. The table has 75,000 to 95,000 clones, about 90% seen once. The sequencing used CD4+ or CD8+ T cells sorted from blood, collected in a trial of the OX40 agonist ivuxolimab. The receptors derive from an adult with an advanced solid tumor such as melanoma, head and neck, liver or kidney cancer. Both conserved end residues are part of each CDR3. The order of the fields is V gene, J gene, D gene, clone size, CDR3 DNA, CDR3 protein. The D gene is left open where the match is weak. Rows may omit the clone size; those that give it use once, few, many or a size class.

v_call: TRBV27
j_call: TRBJ1-1
d_call: .
clone_size: .
cdr3_nt: TGTGCCAGCAGTTCCGGGGAGGGAATGAACACTGAAGCTTTCTTT
cdr3_aa: CASSSGEGMNTEAFF

v_call: TRBV5-6
j_call: TRBJ2-7
d_call: TRBD1
clone_size: .
cdr3_nt: TGTGCCAGCAAAACAACTACAGGGGGCGAGCAGTACTTC
cdr3_aa: CASKTTTGGEQYF

v_call: TRBV7-9
j_call: TRBJ2-3
d_call: .
clone_size: .
cdr3_nt: TGTGCCAGCAGCTTTGGCTATGGGGGAGTAGGTCCAGATACGCAGTATTTT
cdr3_aa: CASSFGYGGVGPDTQYF

v_call: TRBV19
j_call: TRBJ1-5
d_call: TRBD1
clone_size: .
cdr3_nt: TGTGCCAGTAGTATGCGTAGGACAGGGGGTCGTAGGAGCAATCAGCCCCAGCATTTT
cdr3_aa: CASSMRRTGGRRSNQPQHF

v_call: TRBV7-7
j_call: TRBJ2-5
d_call: TRBD2
clone_size: .
cdr3_nt: TGTGCTAGCAGCGCCGGACTAGCGGGAGCAGGAGGGACCCAGTACTTC
cdr3_aa: CASSAGLAGAGGTQYF

v_call: TRBV6-1
j_call: TRBJ2-7
d_call: .
clone_size: .
cdr3_nt: TGTGCCAGCAGTGAAGGGGCCTACGAGCAGTACTTC
cdr3_aa: CASSEGAYEQYF

v_call: TRBV19
j_call: TRBJ1-1
d_call: .
clone_size: once
cdr3_nt: TGTGCCAGTAAGGGAGCGGTCTGGGGGGCAACCGACACTGAAGCTTTCTTT
cdr3_aa: CASKGAVWGATDTEAFF

v_call: TRBV19
j_call: TRBJ2-7
d_call: .
clone_size: .
cdr3_nt: TGTGCCAGTAGTATGGGTTCTGGTCGGTACGAGCAGTACTTC
cdr3_aa: CASSMGSGRYEQYF

v_call: TRBV5-4
j_call: TRBJ1-2
d_call: .
clone_size: .
cdr3_nt: TGTGCCAGCAGCTTGATCGGGGGCAAGAACTATGGCTACACCTTC
cdr3_aa: CASSLIGGKNYGYTF

v_call: TRBV25-1
j_call: TRBJ2-2
d_call: TRBD2
clone_size: .
cdr3_nt: TGTGCCAGCAGCCCCCCTAGCGGATTCGCGAACACCGGGGAGCTGTTTTTT
cdr3_aa: CASSPPSGFANTGELFF

v_call: TRBV5-1
j_call: TRBJ2-2
d_call: .
clone_size: .
cdr3_nt: TGCGCCAGCAGCTTGGCCAGGGGCGGCGGGGAGCTGTTTTTT
cdr3_aa: CASSLARGGGELFF

v_call: TRBV29-1
j_call: TRBJ1-2
d_call: .
clone_size: .
cdr3_nt: TGCAGCGTTGAAGGGCAGGGAGAAGGCTACACCTTC
cdr3_aa: CSVEGQGEGYTF

v_call: TRBV30
j_call: TRBJ2-5
d_call: .
clone_size: .
cdr3_nt: TGTGCCTGGAGTAGGAATGGGGTCCAAGAGACCCAGTACTTC
cdr3_aa: CAWSRNGVQETQYF

v_call: TRBV6-5
j_call: TRBJ1-5
d_call: TRBD1
clone_size: .
cdr3_nt: TGTGCCAGCAGAGGGACAGAAGATAGCAATCAGCCCCAGCATTTT
cdr3_aa: CASRGTEDSNQPQHF

v_call: TRBV6-6
j_call: TRBJ2-4
d_call: TRBD1
clone_size: .
cdr3_nt: TGTGCCAGCAGTTATGCCGACAGGGATGCCAAAAACATTCAGTACTTC
cdr3_aa: CASSYADRDAKNIQYF

v_call: TRBV28
j_call: TRBJ2-1
d_call: .
clone_size: once
cdr3_nt: TGTGCCAGCAACTCGGGACCTTCGCCCGGGAATGAGCAGTTCTTC
cdr3_aa: CASNSGPSPGNEQFF

v_call: TRBV15
j_call: TRBJ2-3
d_call: TRBD1
clone_size: .
cdr3_nt: TGTGCCACCAGCAGAGCGACAGGGGGCGGAGATACGCAGTATTTT
cdr3_aa: CATSRATGGGDTQYF

v_call: TRBV6-1
j_call: TRBJ1-2
d_call: .
clone_size: few
cdr3_nt: TGTGCCAGCAGTGACCAGGGTTGGGGCTACACCTTC
cdr3_aa: CASSDQGWGYTF

v_call: TRBV19
j_call: TRBJ2-7
d_call: TRBD1
clone_size: once
cdr3_nt: TGTGCCAGTAGTAGAACAGGGGGCAGCTCCTACGAGCAGTACTTC
cdr3_aa: CASSRTGGSSYEQYF

v_call: TRBV9
j_call: TRBJ2-5
d_call: .
clone_size: .
cdr3_nt: TGTGCCAGCAGCGTCATGGGGGCTCGGGGAGAGACCCAGTACTTC
cdr3_aa: CASSVMGARGETQYF

v_call: TRBV7-3
j_call: TRBJ1-2
d_call: TRBD1
clone_size: .
cdr3_nt: TGTGCCAGCAGCCTGGGGACAGGAGGGGGCTATGGCTACACCTTC
cdr3_aa: CASSLGTGGGYGYTF

v_call: TRBV6-6
j_call: TRBJ2-7
d_call: .
clone_size: .
cdr3_nt: TGTGCCAGCAGTTACGTCAGCTCACCCTCCTACGAGCAGTACTTC
cdr3_aa: CASSYVSSPSYEQYF

v_call: TRBV11-2
j_call: TRBJ2-7
d_call: TRBD1
clone_size: .
cdr3_nt: TGTGCCAGCAGCTTAGAGGAGGCAGGGGGCATCTTGGGAGAGCAGTACTTC
cdr3_aa: CASSLEEAGGILGEQYF

v_call: TRBV5-4
j_call: TRBJ2-5
d_call: .
clone_size: .
cdr3_nt: TGTGCCAGCAGCCCCCGACTAGGGGGAAAAGAGACCCAGTACTTC
cdr3_aa: CASSPRLGGKETQYF

v_call: TRBV9
j_call: TRBJ2-7
d_call: .
clone_size: .
cdr3_nt: TGTGCCAGCAGCGGGGAGGGGGCAGCCTACGAGCAGTACTTC
cdr3_aa: CASSGEGAAYEQYF

v_call: TRBV5-8
j_call: TRBJ2-4
d_call: .
clone_size: .
cdr3_nt: TGTGCCAGCAGACCTAGGTTAGCCAAAAACATTCAGTACTTC
cdr3_aa: CASRPRLAKNIQYF

v_call: TRBV6-5
j_call: TRBJ1-4
d_call: .
clone_size: few
cdr3_nt: TGTGCCAGCAGTTACGCTGCAACTAATGAAAAACTGTTTTTT
cdr3_aa: CASSYAATNEKLFF

v_call: TRBV28
j_call: TRBJ2-7
d_call: .
clone_size: .
cdr3_nt: TGTGCCAGCAGTTTTGATAAGGAAGTGGGATCCTACGAGCAGTACTTC
cdr3_aa: CASSFDKEVGSYEQYF

v_call: TRBV27
j_call: TRBJ2-7
d_call: .
clone_size: .
cdr3_nt: TGTGCCAGCAGTCTCGACAGAGACTACGAGCAGTACTTC
cdr3_aa: CASSLDRDYEQYF

v_call: TRBV7-2
j_call: TRBJ2-1
d_call: .
clone_size: .
cdr3_nt: TGTGCCAGCAGCTTAGATCCCGGGATCTACAATGAGCAGTTCTTC
cdr3_aa: CASSLDPGIYNEQFF

v_call: TRBV28
j_call: TRBJ2-7
d_call: .
clone_size: .
cdr3_nt: TGTGCCACTATCCCCCGGCAGGACTGGGTTATCGAGCAGTACTTC
cdr3_aa: CATIPRQDWVIEQYF

v_call: TRBV5-1
j_call: TRBJ2-1
d_call: TRBD2
clone_size: .
cdr3_nt: TGCGCCAGCAGCCCACAACCTCGCAGCGGGAGGGATGATGAGCAGTTCTTC
cdr3_aa: CASSPQPRSGRDDEQFF

v_call: TRBV11-2
j_call: TRBJ2-7
d_call: .
clone_size: .
cdr3_nt: TGTGCCAGCAGATCCATGGCATCGGTCCACGAGCAGTACTTC
cdr3_aa: CASRSMASVHEQYF

v_call: TRBV15
j_call: TRBJ2-3
d_call: .
clone_size: once
cdr3_nt: TGTGCCACCAGCAGAGACCCCCGAACCGGAGTAACAGATACGCAGTATTTT
cdr3_aa: CATSRDPRTGVTDTQYF

v_call: TRBV6-1
j_call: TRBJ2-7
d_call: .
clone_size: .
cdr3_nt: TGTGCCAGCAGAGCCTACGAGCAGTACTTC
cdr3_aa: CASRAYEQYF

v_call: TRBV27
j_call: TRBJ2-1
d_call: .
clone_size: .
cdr3_nt: TGTGCCAGCAGTTTACAGGGCGCTGAGCAGTTCTTC
cdr3_aa: CASSLQGAEQFF

v_call: TRBV27
j_call: TRBJ2-5
d_call: TRBD1
clone_size: .
cdr3_nt: TGTGCCAGCAGTTGGACAGGCAGGGGGACCCAGTACTTC
cdr3_aa: CASSWTGRGTQYF

v_call: TRBV29-1
j_call: TRBJ1-2
d_call: .
clone_size: .
cdr3_nt: TGCAGCGTAGAACCCAACGACGAGATGAACTATGGCTACACCTTC
cdr3_aa: CSVEPNDEMNYGYTF

v_call: TRBV11-2
j_call: TRBJ2-1
d_call: .
clone_size: once
cdr3_nt: TGTGCCAGCAGCTTATGGGACTCCCGTATCAATGAGCAGTTCTTC
cdr3_aa: CASSLWDSRINEQFF

v_call: TRBV6-1
j_call: TRBJ2-1
d_call: TRBD2
clone_size: .
cdr3_nt: TGTGCCAGCAACCCCTTGACTAGCGGGAGGGAGCAGTTCTTC
cdr3_aa: CASNPLTSGREQFF

v_call: TRBV28
j_call: TRBJ2-2
d_call: .
clone_size: once
cdr3_nt: TGTGCCAGCAGTTTATTGGGTACGAACACCGGGGAGCTGTTTTTT
cdr3_aa: CASSLLGTNTGELFF

v_call: TRBV7-2
j_call: TRBJ2-7
d_call: .
clone_size: .
cdr3_nt: TGTGCCAGCAGCGTGCAGACCTACTACGAGCAGTACTTC
cdr3_aa: CASSVQTYYEQYF

v_call: TRBV25-1
j_call: TRBJ2-2
d_call: .
clone_size: .
cdr3_nt: TGTGCCAGCAGTGTAGGGGGGGGCACCGGGGAGCTGTTTTTT
cdr3_aa: CASSVGGGTGELFF

v_call: TRBV12-5
j_call: TRBJ2-1
d_call: .
clone_size: .
cdr3_nt: TGTGCTAGTGGTTTGAACCTGGACAGATACAATGAGCAGTTCTTC
cdr3_aa: CASGLNLDRYNEQFF

v_call: TRBV7-3
j_call: TRBJ2-3
d_call: .
clone_size: once
cdr3_nt: TGTGCCAGCAGCTTAGGACTCTCCACAGATACGCAGTATTTT
cdr3_aa: CASSLGLSTDTQYF

v_call: TRBV11-1
j_call: TRBJ1-1
d_call: .
clone_size: once
cdr3_nt: TGTGCCAGCAGCTTGAGGCGGAACACTGAAGCTTTCTTT
cdr3_aa: CASSLRRNTEAFF

v_call: TRBV7-9
j_call: TRBJ2-7
d_call: TRBD2
clone_size: .
cdr3_nt: TGTGCCAGCAGCCCCCACGGGGGGGGTTCAGACGAGCAGTACTTC
cdr3_aa: CASSPHGGGSDEQYF

v_call: TRBV4-1
j_call: TRBJ2-7
d_call: .
clone_size: once
cdr3_nt: TGCGCCAGCAGCCAAACCCCTCCTAGCACCGCCCGGGACGAGCAGTACTTC
cdr3_aa: CASSQTPPSTARDEQYF

v_call: TRBV10-3
j_call: TRBJ1-2
d_call: .
clone_size: .
cdr3_nt: TGTGCCAGCACCTTGTCACAGGGATGGGAAGGCTACACCTTC
cdr3_aa: CASTLSQGWEGYTF